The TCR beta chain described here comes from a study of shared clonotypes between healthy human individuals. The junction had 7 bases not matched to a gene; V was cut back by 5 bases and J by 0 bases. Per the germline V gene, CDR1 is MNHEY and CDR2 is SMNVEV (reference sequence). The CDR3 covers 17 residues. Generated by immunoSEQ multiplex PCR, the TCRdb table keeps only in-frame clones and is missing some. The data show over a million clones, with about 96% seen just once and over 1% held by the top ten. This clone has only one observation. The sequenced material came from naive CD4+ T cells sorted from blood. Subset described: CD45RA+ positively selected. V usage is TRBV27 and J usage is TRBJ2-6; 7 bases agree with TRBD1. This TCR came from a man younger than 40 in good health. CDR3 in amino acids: CASSLGQPPSGANVLTF. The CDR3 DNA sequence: TGTGCCAGCAGTCTGGGACAGCCACCCTCTGGGGCCAACGTCCTGACTTTC.